This T cell receptor (beta chain) was sequenced in a study of cytomegalovirus exposure and HLA in healthy donors. Overall study findings and caveats: In a later analysis, HLA-C alleles had the fewest associated TCRs, DRB1 alleles the most.

In regard to this clone: The antigen remains unidentified.

Germline V gene sequence: CDR1 SEHNR, CDR2 FQNEAQ (reference sequence). V was clipped by 5 bases and J by 1 base, with 12 bases between them. CDR3 length: 16 amino acids. PCR amplification relied on 60 Vbeta primers (plus 13 Jbeta primers). Sequencing was performed with immunoSEQ multiplex PCR; in TCRdb, only in-frame clones are kept and a portion is missing. The profile shows 100,000 or so clones, 60% to 80% of them singletons. J is TRBJ2-6 and V is TRBV7-9; weak D call: TRBD1 (6 bases). This TCR was sampled from a woman under 30 in good health and CMV-seropositive. Sequences were obtained from PBMCs. The CDR3 is CASSPTTGSGANVLTF. As DNA, the CDR3 is TGTGCCAGCAGCCCCACAACAGGGTCTGGGGCCAACGTCCTGACTTTC.